This is a list of T cell receptor beta chains from one sample in a study of cytomegalovirus exposure and HLA in healthy donors. Generated by immunoSEQ multiplex PCR, the TCRdb table keeps only in-frame clones and is missing some. The sample consists of about 170,000 clones, about four fifths of them appearing once. Sequencing was carried out using PBMCs. The receptors here all came from a woman aged 50 to 65 in good health and CMV-seronegative. Each CDR3 is given with its conserved first and last residue. The order of the fields is clone size, V gene, J gene, D gene, CDR3 DNA, CDR3 protein. A D gene is named only where the DNA matches it firmly. For some rows the clone size is stated as once, few or many, or as a class when expanded; others skip it.

abundance: NA; v_gene: TRBV29-1; j_gene: TRBJ1-3; d_gene: NA; CDR3nt: TGCAGCGTTGGGGGCAGGGCTGGAAACACCATATATTTT; CDR3aa: CSVGGRAGNTIYF
abundance: NA; v_gene: TRBV10-3; j_gene: TRBJ1-5; d_gene: NA; CDR3nt: TGTGCCATCAGTGAGTCTTCAGGGAGGGCCAATCAGCCCCAGCATTTT; CDR3aa: CAISESSGRANQPQHF
abundance: NA; v_gene: TRBV6-6; j_gene: TRBJ2-1; d_gene: NA; CDR3nt: TGTGCCAGCAGTACGACGGCAGCGGCTTTTTATGAGCAGTTCTTC; CDR3aa: CASSTTAAAFYEQFF
abundance: NA; v_gene: TRBV7-2; j_gene: TRBJ1-1; d_gene: NA; CDR3nt: TGTGCCAGCAGCGGCGGGCTGCCTCTGGGCACTGAAGCTTTCTTT; CDR3aa: CASSGGLPLGTEAFF
abundance: NA; v_gene: TRBV9; j_gene: TRBJ1-3; d_gene: NA; CDR3nt: TGTGCCAGCAGCGTAACTGTAGACTCTGGAAACACCATATATTTT; CDR3aa: CASSVTVDSGNTIYF
abundance: NA; v_gene: TRBV19; j_gene: TRBJ2-1; d_gene: TRBD2; CDR3nt: TGTGCCAGTAATACTCCCGGGACTAGCGGGAGAATCAATGAGCAGTTCTTC; CDR3aa: CASNTPGTSGRINEQFF
abundance: NA; v_gene: TRBV7-9; j_gene: TRBJ2-5; d_gene: TRBD1; CDR3nt: TGTGCCAGCAGCCAAGGGGAGAGACAGGGCCTCAGGGAGACCCAGTACTTC; CDR3aa: CASSQGERQGLRETQYF
abundance: NA; v_gene: TRBV5-1; j_gene: TRBJ1-4; d_gene: TRBD1; CDR3nt: TGCGCCAGCAGCCCCCGGGACAGCCTTAATGAAAAACTGTTTTTT; CDR3aa: CASSPRDSLNEKLFF
abundance: NA; v_gene: TRBV7-8; j_gene: TRBJ2-7; d_gene: TRBD2; CDR3nt: TGTGCCAGCAGCGGGAGAGCGGGGGGCCAACTCGAGCAGTACTTC; CDR3aa: CASSGRAGGQLEQYF
abundance: NA; v_gene: TRBV6-1; j_gene: TRBJ1-5; d_gene: TRBD1; CDR3nt: TGTGCCAGCAGTGAATCTTTGGACAGGGGGGAGCCCCAGCATTTT; CDR3aa: CASSESLDRGEPQHF
abundance: NA; v_gene: TRBV19; j_gene: TRBJ1-3; d_gene: NA; CDR3nt: TGTGCCAGTAGTCCTACCCACTCTGGAAACACCATATATTTT; CDR3aa: CASSPTHSGNTIYF
abundance: NA; v_gene: TRBV5-8; j_gene: TRBJ1-3; d_gene: NA; CDR3nt: TGTGCCAGCAGCTTGTTCTCGCATTCTGGGGCGCGAGGAAACACCATATATTTT; CDR3aa: CASSLFSHSGARGNTIYF
abundance: NA; v_gene: TRBV2; j_gene: TRBJ1-1; d_gene: NA; CDR3nt: TGTGCCGGGCAGGTTGTAGCTGAAGCTTTCTTT; CDR3aa: CAGQVVAEAFF
abundance: NA; v_gene: TRBV6-4; j_gene: TRBJ2-1; d_gene: TRBD2; CDR3nt: TGTGCCAGCAGTGACTCTAGCGGGAGCGTTGAGCAGTTCTTC; CDR3aa: CASSDSSGSVEQFF
abundance: NA; v_gene: TRBV19; j_gene: TRBJ2-1; d_gene: NA; CDR3nt: TGTGCCAGTAGTGCTCAGGCCTACAATGAGCAGTTCTTC; CDR3aa: CASSAQAYNEQFF
abundance: NA; v_gene: TRBV29-1; j_gene: TRBJ1-1; d_gene: NA; CDR3nt: TGCAGCGTGAAAAAAGGGGATGTGAACACTGAAGCTTTCTTT; CDR3aa: CSVKKGDVNTEAFF
abundance: NA; v_gene: TRBV11-2; j_gene: TRBJ2-3; d_gene: TRBD2; CDR3nt: TGTGCCAGCAGCCGTCTAGTTAGCGGGACAGATACGCAGTATTTT; CDR3aa: CASSRLVSGTDTQYF
abundance: NA; v_gene: TRBV5-1; j_gene: TRBJ2-7; d_gene: NA; CDR3nt: TGCGCCAGCAGCCCGGGCCCTCAGGGGGGATACGAGCAGTACTTC; CDR3aa: CASSPGPQGGYEQYF
abundance: NA; v_gene: TRBV28; j_gene: TRBJ2-7; d_gene: NA; CDR3nt: TGTGCCAGCAGTTATCAGTTACACTACGAGCAGTACTTC; CDR3aa: CASSYQLHYEQYF
abundance: NA; v_gene: TRBV18; j_gene: TRBJ1-1; d_gene: NA; CDR3nt: TGTGCCAGCTCCCCTTCGAGTGGTGAAGCTTTCTTT; CDR3aa: CASSPSSGEAFF
abundance: few; v_gene: TRBV7-2; j_gene: TRBJ2-7; d_gene: NA; CDR3nt: TGTGCCAGCAGCTCCGCCGGCAGGGGCGAGCAGTACTTC; CDR3aa: CASSSAGRGEQYF
abundance: NA; v_gene: TRBV5-5; j_gene: TRBJ1-4; d_gene: TRBD1; CDR3nt: TGTGCCAGCAGCTGGGGACAGGGTCGGGAAAAACTGTTTTTT; CDR3aa: CASSWGQGREKLFF
abundance: NA; v_gene: TRBV11-2; j_gene: TRBJ2-1; d_gene: NA; CDR3nt: TGTGCCAGCAGCTTAGATGAGAGGTTCCGTGAGCAGTTCTTC; CDR3aa: CASSLDERFREQFF
abundance: NA; v_gene: TRBV4-2; j_gene: TRBJ1-6; d_gene: TRBD1; CDR3nt: TGTGCCAGCAGCCAAGATCAACCCGGGACAGGGGGTTCACCCCTCCACTTT; CDR3aa: CASSQDQPGTGGSPLHF
abundance: NA; v_gene: TRBV15; j_gene: TRBJ1-3; d_gene: NA; CDR3nt: TGTGCCACCAGCAGAGATATCGGAAACACCATATATTTT; CDR3aa: CATSRDIGNTIYF
abundance: NA; v_gene: TRBV4-1; j_gene: TRBJ2-7; d_gene: NA; CDR3nt: TGCGCCAGCAGCCCTGGGAGGGGGGGATCCTACGAGCAGTACTTC; CDR3aa: CASSPGRGGSYEQYF
abundance: NA; v_gene: TRBV10-3; j_gene: TRBJ2-7; d_gene: TRBD1; CDR3nt: TGTGCCATCAGTGGCCAGGGGACAGGGAGCTCCTACGAGCAGTACTTC; CDR3aa: CAISGQGTGSSYEQYF
abundance: NA; v_gene: TRBV9; j_gene: TRBJ2-7; d_gene: TRBD1; CDR3nt: TGTGCCAGCAGCGCAGACAGGGGATTTCCCTCCTACGAGCAGTACTTC; CDR3aa: CASSADRGFPSYEQYF
abundance: NA; v_gene: TRBV28; j_gene: TRBJ1-5; d_gene: NA; CDR3nt: TGTGCCAGCAGACCAAATGAGAGGAGGGCATTCGTTCCCCAGCATTTT; CDR3aa: CASRPNERRAFVPQHF
abundance: NA; v_gene: TRBV30; j_gene: TRBJ1-1; d_gene: NA; CDR3nt: TGTGCCTGGAGTGTACAAGGGGCCTCGAGCACTGAAGCTTTCTTT; CDR3aa: CAWSVQGASSTEAFF
abundance: NA; v_gene: TRBV4-3; j_gene: TRBJ1-2; d_gene: NA; CDR3nt: TGCGCCAGCAGCCAAATACAGACTATTACTCTCTATGGCTACACCTTC; CDR3aa: CASSQIQTITLYGYTF
abundance: NA; v_gene: TRBV4-2; j_gene: TRBJ2-1; d_gene: TRBD2; CDR3nt: TGTGCCAGCAGCCAAGTTAGGGCTTTGGGGCTAGCGGGAGTTCATGAGCAGTTCTTC; CDR3aa: CASSQVRALGLAGVHEQFF
abundance: NA; v_gene: TRBV4-3; j_gene: TRBJ1-2; d_gene: NA; CDR3nt: TGCGCCAGCAGCCCCGGTCGGGGCGGGGGCTATGGCTACACCTTC; CDR3aa: CASSPGRGGGYGYTF
abundance: NA; v_gene: TRBV29-1; j_gene: TRBJ2-7; d_gene: TRBD1; CDR3nt: TGCAGCGTCAAGACTGGGACAGGTGGGGCCTACGAGCAGTACTTC; CDR3aa: CSVKTGTGGAYEQYF
abundance: NA; v_gene: TRBV29-1; j_gene: TRBJ1-2; d_gene: NA; CDR3nt: TGCAGCGTTGACTTCGAGGGTTATGGCTACACCTTC; CDR3aa: CSVDFEGYGYTF
abundance: NA; v_gene: TRBV5-5; j_gene: TRBJ2-2; d_gene: NA; CDR3nt: TGTGCCAGCAGCTTGGAAGGTGTTGCGGGGATGAACACCGGGGAGCTGTTTTTT; CDR3aa: CASSLEGVAGMNTGELFF
abundance: NA; v_gene: TRBV11-3; j_gene: TRBJ1-1; d_gene: TRBD1; CDR3nt: TGTGCCAGCAGTTTGTCCGGGACAGCGAACACTGAAGCTTTCTTT; CDR3aa: CASSLSGTANTEAFF
abundance: NA; v_gene: TRBV6-1; j_gene: TRBJ1-5; d_gene: TRBD1; CDR3nt: TGTGCCAGCCAATCACCGGGACAGGGGTCACAGCCCCAGCATTTT; CDR3aa: CASQSPGQGSQPQHF
abundance: NA; v_gene: TRBV19; j_gene: TRBJ1-2; d_gene: NA; CDR3nt: TGTGCCAGCACCTCGTGGGGGCTATATGGCTACACCTTC; CDR3aa: CASTSWGLYGYTF
abundance: NA; v_gene: TRBV28; j_gene: TRBJ1-4; d_gene: NA; CDR3nt: TGTGCCAGCAGCCTCAGGGGTCTTAAGGAAAAACTGTTTTTT; CDR3aa: CASSLRGLKEKLFF
abundance: NA; v_gene: TRBV7-2; j_gene: TRBJ1-5; d_gene: NA; CDR3nt: TGTGCCAGCAGCCGCGGGGTACCCAATCAGCCCCAGCATTTT; CDR3aa: CASSRGVPNQPQHF
abundance: once; v_gene: TRBV29-1; j_gene: TRBJ1-1; d_gene: NA; CDR3nt: TGCAGCGCCGAAGGGGGGGCTGAAGCTTTCTTT; CDR3aa: CSAEGGAEAFF
abundance: NA; v_gene: TRBV10-2; j_gene: TRBJ2-7; d_gene: NA; CDR3nt: TGCGCCAGCAGCCCAGGTTACGAGCAGTACTTC; CDR3aa: CASSPGYEQYF
abundance: NA; v_gene: TRBV14; j_gene: TRBJ2-3; d_gene: TRBD2; CDR3nt: TGTGCCAGCAGCCAAAGTATAGGTGCGGGAGGCCGCACAGATACGCAGTATTTT; CDR3aa: CASSQSIGAGGRTDTQYF
abundance: NA; v_gene: TRBV11-2; j_gene: TRBJ2-5; d_gene: TRBD1; CDR3nt: TGTGCCAGCAGCCACGGACAGGGGAAAAGAGAGACCCAGTACTTC; CDR3aa: CASSHGQGKRETQYF